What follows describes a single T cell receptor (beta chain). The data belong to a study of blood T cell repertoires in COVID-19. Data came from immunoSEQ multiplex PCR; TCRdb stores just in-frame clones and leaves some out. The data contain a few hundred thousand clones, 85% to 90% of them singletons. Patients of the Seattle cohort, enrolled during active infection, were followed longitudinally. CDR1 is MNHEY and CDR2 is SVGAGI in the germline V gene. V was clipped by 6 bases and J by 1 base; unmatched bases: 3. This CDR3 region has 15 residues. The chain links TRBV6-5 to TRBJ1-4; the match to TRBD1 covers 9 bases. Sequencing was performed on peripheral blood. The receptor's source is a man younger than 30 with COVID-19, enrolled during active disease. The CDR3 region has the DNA TGTGCCAGCAGAACAGGGGGCTTAACTAATGAAAAACTGTTTTTT. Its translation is CASRTGGLTNEKLFF.